A selection of T cell receptor beta chains follows, all from one sample in a study of OX40 agonist ivuxolimab in advanced cancers. TCRdb's table, derived via immunoSEQ multiplex PCR, lists solely in-frame clones and lacks some. The table includes about 46,000 clones, roughly nine tenths detected once. The material sequenced was CD4+ or CD8+ T cells sorted from blood, taken in a trial of the OX40 agonist ivuxolimab. Receptors originate from an adult with an advanced solid tumor such as melanoma, head and neck, liver or kidney cancer. CDR3s include the opening cysteine and the closing phenylalanine or tryptophan. The order of the fields is D gene, clone size, V gene, J gene, CDR3 DNA, CDR3 protein. A D gene is named only where the DNA matches it firmly. Only part of the rows carry a size: once, few, many, or a class if the clone is expanded.

d_call: -; clone_size: -; v_call: TRBV14; j_call: TRBJ2-1; cdr3_nt: TGTGCCAGCAGCCAAGGACGTTACAATGAGCAGTTCTTC; cdr3_aa: CASSQGRYNEQFF
d_call: TRBD1; clone_size: -; v_call: TRBV7-8; j_call: TRBJ1-5; cdr3_nt: TGTGCCAGCAGCTTAGGTAGGACAGGGGGGATCAATCAGCCCCAGCATTTT; cdr3_aa: CASSLGRTGGINQPQHF
d_call: -; clone_size: -; v_call: TRBV18; j_call: TRBJ2-1; cdr3_nt: TGTGCCAGCTCATCTACGTACGGATACAATGAGCAGTTCTTC; cdr3_aa: CASSSTYGYNEQFF
d_call: -; clone_size: -; v_call: TRBV11-2; j_call: TRBJ2-7; cdr3_nt: TGTGCCAGCAGCTTAAACTACGAGCAGTACTTC; cdr3_aa: CASSLNYEQYF
d_call: -; clone_size: -; v_call: TRBV27; j_call: TRBJ2-2; cdr3_nt: TGTGCCAGCAGCCTAGGGACCGGGGAGCTGTTTTTT; cdr3_aa: CASSLGTGELFF
d_call: -; clone_size: -; v_call: TRBV10-2; j_call: TRBJ2-7; cdr3_nt: TGCGCCAGCAGTGATGGAGGGATATACGAGCAGTACTTC; cdr3_aa: CASSDGGIYEQYF
d_call: -; clone_size: -; v_call: TRBV5-4; j_call: TRBJ2-7; cdr3_nt: TGTGCCAGCAGCCTAACGCCAGGCGAGCAGTACTTC; cdr3_aa: CASSLTPGEQYF
d_call: TRBD2; clone_size: -; v_call: TRBV5-1; j_call: TRBJ2-1; cdr3_nt: TGCGCCAGCAGCCCCGGGACTGCGGGGGGGAATGAGCAGTTCTTC; cdr3_aa: CASSPGTAGGNEQFF
d_call: -; clone_size: once; v_call: TRBV30; j_call: TRBJ1-2; cdr3_nt: TGTGCCTGGAGGGATTGGGGGAAACCGACCCTGGACTTC; cdr3_aa: CAWRDWGKPTLDF
d_call: TRBD2; clone_size: -; v_call: TRBV5-1; j_call: TRBJ2-5; cdr3_nt: TGCGCCAGCAGCTTGGCGGGCGGGGGGGGCCAAGAGACCCAGTACTTC; cdr3_aa: CASSLAGGGGQETQYF
d_call: -; clone_size: once; v_call: TRBV14; j_call: TRBJ2-5; cdr3_nt: TGTGCCAGCAGCCGAGAGGATTCGATCCAAGAGACCCAGTACTTC; cdr3_aa: CASSREDSIQETQYF
d_call: TRBD2; clone_size: -; v_call: TRBV27; j_call: TRBJ2-1; cdr3_nt: TGTGCCAGCAGTCCCGAGGTTAGCGGGAGGAACAATGAGCAGTTCTTC; cdr3_aa: CASSPEVSGRNNEQFF
d_call: -; clone_size: -; v_call: TRBV6-1; j_call: TRBJ1-5; cdr3_nt: TGTGCCAGCAGTGAAGGGGGTGGCAATCAGCCCCAGCATTTT; cdr3_aa: CASSEGGGNQPQHF
d_call: TRBD2; clone_size: -; v_call: TRBV10-2; j_call: TRBJ2-2; cdr3_nt: TGCGCCAGGGGGACTAGCGAAAACACCGGGGAGCTGTTTTTT; cdr3_aa: CARGTSENTGELFF
d_call: TRBD1; clone_size: -; v_call: TRBV5-1; j_call: TRBJ2-7; cdr3_nt: TGCGCCAGCAGCGGTCCCGGGACAGGGGCCTACGAGCAGTACTTC; cdr3_aa: CASSGPGTGAYEQYF
d_call: -; clone_size: -; v_call: TRBV4-1; j_call: TRBJ2-5; cdr3_nt: TGCGCCAGCAGCCAAGATCCCCACAGAGGCCGTCCCCGGGGGACCCAGTACTTC; cdr3_aa: CASSQDPHRGRPRGTQYF
d_call: -; clone_size: -; v_call: TRBV2; j_call: TRBJ2-3; cdr3_nt: TGTGCCAGCAGCCCTGGAAGAACCCCAGATACGCAGTATTTT; cdr3_aa: CASSPGRTPDTQYF
d_call: TRBD1; clone_size: -; v_call: TRBV5-6; j_call: TRBJ1-5; cdr3_nt: TGTGCCAGCAGCTTGGGGACAGGGGACCAGCCCCAGCATTTT; cdr3_aa: CASSLGTGDQPQHF
d_call: -; clone_size: few; v_call: TRBV7-3; j_call: TRBJ2-2; cdr3_nt: TGTGCCAGCAGCCCATTTCCCGGGGAGCTGTTTTTT; cdr3_aa: CASSPFPGELFF